The rows below give T cell receptor beta chains drawn from one sample of a study of control samples from healthy donors and cancer patients. TCRdb keeps only in-frame clones here, not all; method: immunoSEQ multiplex PCR. The sample contains about 180,000 clones, around 89% of which appear only once. Sequencing used blood. The receptors stem from a woman between 45 and 65 years old in good health. Each CDR3 is given with its conserved first and last residue. A D gene is named only where the DNA matches it firmly. The size entry is marked missing in some rows and otherwise reads once, few, many or a size class.

J | V | D | size | DNA | CDR3
TRBJ2-1 | TRBV7-3 | TRBD2 | - | TGTGCCAGCAGGAATCCCCGCGGGGGGGCTGGTGAGCAGTTCTTC | CASRNPRGGAGEQFF
TRBJ1-2 | TRBV5-1 | - | - | TGCGCCAGCAGCGTAGACAGTAACTATGGCTACACCTTC | CASSVDSNYGYTF
TRBJ1-6 | TRBV27 | TRBD1 | - | TGTGCCAGCAGTTTAAAACAGGGGGGTTTTAGCTCCTATAATTCACCCCTCCACTTT | CASSLKQGGFSSYNSPLHF
TRBJ2-7 | TRBV5-1 | - | - | TGCGCCAGCAGCTGGGGGACGGGCAACTCCTACGAGCAGTACTTC | CASSWGTGNSYEQYF
TRBJ2-7 | TRBV28 | TRBD1 | - | TGTGCCAGCTGGCGACAGGGGTCCGAGCAGTACTTC | CASWRQGSEQYF
TRBJ2-7 | TRBV2 | TRBD1 | - | TGTGCCAGCAGTAGGGCGACAGGGGATGGAGCCTACGAGCAGTACTTC | CASSRATGDGAYEQYF
TRBJ1-5 | TRBV28 | TRBD1 | - | TGTGCCATTGTAGACAGGGTGGGCAATCAGCCCCAGCATTTT | CAIVDRVGNQPQHF
TRBJ2-7 | TRBV30 | TRBD1 | - | TGTGCCTGGGCCGGGACAGGGTCCGAGCAGTACTTC | CAWAGTGSEQYF
TRBJ1-4 | TRBV5-1 | - | - | TGCGCCAGCAGCCTAGAGGTTGGACGGATGAAACTGTTTTTT | CASSLEVGRMKLFF
TRBJ1-1 | TRBV5-4 | - | once | TGTGCCAGCAGCTTAGAAACGAAGGACACTGAAGCTTTCTTT | CASSLETKDTEAFF
TRBJ1-5 | TRBV9 | - | once | TGTGCCAGCAGCGCAGGAGTTCCCTCGCAGCCCCAGCATTTT | CASSAGVPSQPQHF
TRBJ2-7 | TRBV7-3 | - | - | TGTGCCAGCAGCTCCATCGGAGGGTACGAGCAGTACTTC | CASSSIGGYEQYF
TRBJ1-2 | TRBV4-3 | - | - | TGCGCCAGCAGCCACCGCGACAGGCCGGTCGTTGGCTACACCTTC | CASSHRDRPVVGYTF
TRBJ2-7 | TRBV7-6 | - | - | TGTGCCAGCAGCCTCGACGACGAGCAGTACTTC | CASSLDDEQYF
TRBJ2-3 | TRBV6-2/TRBV6-3 | TRBD2 | - | TGTGCCAGCAGTCGACTAGCGGGGGGGAGCACAGATACGCAGTATTTT | CASSRLAGGSTDTQYF
TRBJ2-3 | TRBV5-4 | - | - | TGTGCCAGCAGCTTGGCCCCGGGGGGCGGAGGCACAGATACGCAGTATTTT | CASSLAPGGGGTDTQYF
TRBJ2-5 | TRBV30 | TRBD2 | - | TGTGCCTGGAGTGTCACTAGCGGGAGTTCTTGGGAGACCCAGTACTTC | CAWSVTSGSSWETQYF
TRBJ1-1 | TRBV30 | TRBD1 | - | TGTGCCTGGAATCCCCCCAACAGGGGTAACACTGAAGCTTTCTTT | CAWNPPNRGNTEAFF
TRBJ2-7 | TRBV5-6 | - | - | TGTGCCAGCAGCTTAAGAGTAGCGGACTCCTACGAGCAGTACTTC | CASSLRVADSYEQYF
TRBJ1-2 | TRBV6-6 | - | - | TGTGCCAGCAGTATGACGGGGAACTATGGCTACACCTTC | CASSMTGNYGYTF
TRBJ2-3 | TRBV2 | - | - | TGTGCCAGCAGTCCAGTTGGAACAGATACGCAGTATTTT | CASSPVGTDTQYF
TRBJ1-6 | TRBV19 | - | - | TGTGCCAGTAGTATCGGGGGAGGGGTCCATCAGTCACCCCTCCACTTT | CASSIGGGVHQSPLHF
TRBJ2-2 | TRBV7-3 | - | - | TGTGCCAGCAGCGCGTTTTCCACCGGGGAGCTGTTTTTT | CASSAFSTGELFF
TRBJ1-5 | TRBV5-1 | TRBD1 | - | TGCGCCAGCAGCTTGGACCAGGGGGTCAATCAGCCCCAGCATTTT | CASSLDQGVNQPQHF
TRBJ2-7 | TRBV11-2 | - | - | TGTGCCAGCAGCTTACTCTTCGAGCAGTACTTC | CASSLLFEQYF
TRBJ2-1 | TRBV29-1 | TRBD2 | - | TGCAGCGTTGGTCCAGCGGGAGGGCCCAATGAGCAGTTCTTC | CSVGPAGGPNEQFF
TRBJ2-7 | TRBV5-4 | TRBD2 | - | TGTGCCAGCAGCTACGGGACTAGCAGCGGGATAGACCCACAGTACTTC | CASSYGTSSGIDPQYF
TRBJ1-2 | TRBV19 | - | - | TGTGCCAGTAGTATGACGGCTCGGGGCTACACCTTC | CASSMTARGYTF
TRBJ2-5 | TRBV10-3 | - | - | TGTGCCATCAGTGAGTTTCAAGAGACCCAGTACTTC | CAISEFQETQYF
TRBJ1-1 | TRBV14 | - | - | TGTGCCAGCAACCCGCCCAGCATGAACACTGAAGCTTTCTTT | CASNPPSMNTEAFF
TRBJ2-7 | TRBV6-5 | - | - | TGTGCCAGCAGTTACAATGTCGGACACGAGCAGTACTTC | CASSYNVGHEQYF
TRBJ2-1 | TRBV3-1/TRBV3-2 | - | - | TGTGCCAGCAGCCGGGCAGAAAGCAATGAGCAGTTCTTC | CASSRAESNEQFF
TRBJ1-3 | TRBV24-1 | - | few | TGTGCCACCAGTGATTTGCAGGCGGGGTCCTCTGGAAACACCATATATTTT | CATSDLQAGSSGNTIYF